The 32 T cell receptor beta chains given below trace back to one sample, sequenced in a study of naive and memory T cell subsets. The library had UMIs added by 3' ligation of an oligonucleotide to TCR cDNA. Four PCR rounds used nested alpha and beta constant region primers plus the SP2 primer. TCRdb analysed the 5' RACE reads with MiXCR anew, one entry per CDR3 protein. Altogether approximately 58,000 distinct CDR3 sequences are present, 7.2% being singletons, with the ten largest covering 8.5% to 10%. These receptors came from a male donor in good health.

The table lists this clonotype with many counts. The chain uses TRBV11-3 and TRBJ2-5; 14 bases agree with TRBD2. V gave up 4 bases and J gave up 5 bases; unmatched junction bases: 12. The CDR3 loop spans 18 amino acids. Germline V lookup: CDR1 SGHNT, CDR2 YENEEA. This CDR3 reads CASSSSRLAGGSWETQYF. The CDR3 DNA follows: TGTGCCAGCAGCTCGTCCCGACTAGCGGGAGGGTCTTGGGAGACCCAGTACTTC.

The genes are TRBV7-9 and TRBJ1-4; the match to TRBD1 covers 8 bases. The CDR3 runs to 17 residues. Trimming removed 0 bases from V and 7 bases from J; junction bases left unmatched: 10. The germline CDR1 and CDR2 sequences are SEHNR and FQNEAQ (reference sequence). CDR3 sequence (DNA): TGTGCCAGCAGCTTAGCGGGATCAGGGGGCGTGGGTGAAAAACTGTTTTTT. Protein sequence: CASSLAGSGGVGEKLFF.

In this sample, this clonotype turned up many times. The CDR3 nucleotides read TGTGCCAGCAGTCCCCGTGAAGGGGCGAACACTGAAGCTTTCTTT. Amino acid sequence: CASSPREGANTEAFF. This chain uses TRBV12-3 or TRBV12-4 with TRBJ1-1, with D tentatively TRBD1 (5 bases). This CDR3 contains 15 residues. V shed 5 bases and J shed 1 base, with 14 bases lying between them.

The V call is TRBV5-4, the J call TRBJ1-1, with D perhaps TRBD1 (5 bases). This CDR3 is built from 15 residues. CDR1 is SGHNT, CDR2 YYREEE, per germline (reference sequence). Trimming left V 0 bases short and J 0 bases short, with 9 bases between. CDR3 protein: CASSLGEGLNTEAFF. CDR3 DNA: TGTGCCAGCAGCTTGGGGGAGGGGTTGAACACTGAAGCTTTCTTT.

This clonotype was picked up many times. CDR3 protein: CASRGSGEPVGELFF. In DNA form, the CDR3 reads TGTGCCAGCAGGGGAAGCGGGGAGCCGGTCGGGGAGCTGTTTTTT. The genes are TRBV12-3 or TRBV12-4 and TRBJ2-2, with 7 bases that match TRBD2. The CDR3 is 15 amino acids. The V gene end was trimmed by 6 bases and the J gene end by 7 bases; junction bases not matched to a gene: 11.

Only a few counts were recorded for this clonotype. The J gene is TRBJ2-3, the V gene TRBV27, with D unresolved. Trimming left V 8 bases short and J 0 bases short, with 12 bases between. The CDR3 has 14 residues. The germline V gene encodes CDR1 MNHEY and CDR2 SMNVEV (reference sequence). The CDR3 loop reads CASCGATSTDTQYF. The DNA of the CDR3 is TGTGCCAGCTGTGGAGCCACTAGCACAGATACGCAGTATTTT.

The chain is built from TRBV4-2 and TRBJ2-4; D not resolved. Germline V gene data show CDR1 as LGHNA and CDR2 as YNFKEQ. V was shortened by 3 bases and J by 0 bases, with 15 bases between the two germline ends. The CDR3 is made up of 17 amino acids. The CDR3 here is CASSQSPGFSAKNIQYF. CDR3 nucleotides: TGTGCCAGCAGCCAGTCCCCCGGGTTCTCAGCCAAAAACATTCAGTACTTC.

This clonotype occurred once. A much larger clone is a single base away; this may be a read error. This chain links TRBV4-1 with TRBJ2-1; D not certain. The CDR3 totals 17 residues. The germline V gene has CDR1 MGHRA and CDR2 YSYEKL. The chain's CDR3 is CAISPLLRGTPTDEQFF. The CDR3 DNA follows: TGCGCCATCAGCCCTCTTCTACGAGGTACGCCGACCGATGAGCAGTTCTTC.

V usage is TRBV5-1 and J usage is TRBJ2-3; D gene uncertain. V was cut by 4 bases and J by 5 bases, with 8 bases left in between. This CDR3 comprises 12 residues. The V gene's germline CDR1 is SGHRS and CDR2 YFSETQ. The CDR3, as DNA: TGCGCCAGCAGCATAGGCCAAGATACGCAGTATTTT. This encodes CASSIGQDTQYF.

This clonotype has a count of ten or more. The V call is TRBV11-2, the J call TRBJ2-7; D uncertain. The CDR3 contains 14 residues. The ends were cut back, 5 bases at V and 4 bases at J, with 15 bases in the middle. Germline V gene sequence: CDR1 SGHAT, CDR2 FQNNGV. CDR3 DNA: TGTGCCAGCAGCCGAACGGATAGTAATTACGAGCAGTACTTC. Amino acids: CASSRTDSNYEQYF.

The chain joins TRBV28 to TRBJ2-1, with 7 bases identical to TRBD1. With 7 bases clipped from V and 4 bases from J, the junction kept 10 bases outside the gene matches. The germline V gene has CDR1 MDHEN and CDR2 SYDVKM. The CDR3 extends over 15 amino acids. The CDR3 sequence: CASTPYRQGYNEQFF. In DNA form, the CDR3 reads TGTGCCAGCACCCCTTACCGACAGGGATACAATGAGCAGTTCTTC.

This sequence joins TRBV12-3 or TRBV12-4 and TRBJ1-2, with TRBD1 matching 12 bases. With V trimmed by 2 bases and J by 8 bases, 3 bases remained unmatched. The CDR3 has 14 residues. The CDR3 DNA reads TGTGCCAGCAGTTTAATTGGGACAGGGGGCGGCTACACCTTC. As protein: CASSLIGTGGGYTF.

This clonotype was recorded a few times. V and J are TRBV19 and TRBJ2-6; the match to TRBD1 covers 7 bases. CDR1 is LNHDA and CDR2 is SQIVND in the germline V gene (reference sequence). After removal of 9 bases from V and 2 bases from J, the junction contained 4 bases not matched to a gene. The CDR3 covers 14 residues. DNA of the CDR3: TGTGCCAGCCACGACAGGGCTGGGGCCAACGTCCTGACTTTC. Translation: CASHDRAGANVLTF.

The chain recombines TRBV7-9 with TRBJ1-2; D is undetermined. The V end lost 4 bases, the J end lost 4 bases, and 7 bases lay between the germline ends. CDR1 and CDR2 (germline): SEHNR, FQNEAQ (reference sequence). The CDR3 runs to 12 residues. CDR3 coding DNA: TGTGCCAGCAGCTGGGAGTTCTATGGCTACACCTTC. This codes for CASSWEFYGYTF.

The chain links TRBV3-1 to TRBJ2-7; TRBD1 matches at 7 bases. V gave up 5 bases and J gave up 5 bases; unmatched junction bases: 9. CDR3 size: 14 residues. Looked up from germline, CDR1 is LGHDT and CDR2 is YNNKEL (reference sequence). The CDR3: CASSRQGVPNEQYF. As DNA, the CDR3 is TGTGCCAGCAGCAGACAGGGAGTTCCCAACGAGCAGTACTTC.

This clonotype was seen ten or more times. This chain links TRBV20-1 with TRBJ2-5; 10 bases align to TRBD2. Germline trimming cut 5 bases from V and 1 base from J; bases unmatched to any gene: 4. This CDR3 comprises 14 residues. Germline lookup yields CDR1 DFQATT and CDR2 SNEGSKA (reference sequence). CDR3 sequence: CSALKREGQETQYF. The CDR3 DNA reads TGCAGTGCTCTTAAGCGGGAGGGCCAAGAGACCCAGTACTTC.

The gene calls are TRBV12-3 or TRBV12-4 and TRBJ2-1; D is unclear. The V gene lost 5 bases and the J gene lost 0 bases, with 8 bases spanning the gap. This CDR3 has 14 amino acids. The CDR3 DNA follows: TGTGCCAGCAGTCCTTGGAGCTCCTACAATGAGCAGTTCTTC. This codes for CASSPWSSYNEQFF.

The rearrangement joins TRBV29-1 to TRBJ1-2, with TRBD1 matching over 8 bases. CDR1 is SQVTM, CDR2 ANQGSEA, per germline. The CDR3 length is 14 residues. V lost 4 bases, J lost 8 bases, and 12 bases stayed unmatched. The CDR3 DNA follows: TGCAGCGTTGGGGGAGTGCAGGGGGCTGAGGGCTACACCTTC. Amino acid sequence: CSVGGVQGAEGYTF.

This clonotype showed up many times. The chain is built from TRBV11-2 and TRBJ2-1, with TRBD1 identical over 8 bases. This CDR3 is 18 amino acids long. Germline values: CDR1 SGHAT, CDR2 FQNNGV. The trim removed 2 bases at V and 3 bases at J, leaving 12 bases unmatched. The CDR3 is CASSLFPQGAFSYNEQFF. In DNA form, the CDR3 reads TGTGCCAGCAGCTTATTTCCGCAGGGGGCCTTTAGCTACAATGAGCAGTTCTTC.

The rearrangement joins TRBV6-1 to TRBJ2-3; D perhaps matches TRBD2 (5 bases). The CDR3 consists of 16 residues. The germline CDR1 and CDR2 sequences are MNHNS and SASEGT. Trimming removed 1 base at V and 1 base at J, with 12 bases between. The CDR3 region is CASSEEVWGGTDTQYF. CDR3 nucleotide sequence: TGTGCCAGCAGTGAAGAAGTCTGGGGAGGCACAGATACGCAGTATTTT.

There are a few counts of this clonotype. The rearrangement joins TRBV6-2 or TRBV6-3 to TRBJ2-3; TRBD2 agrees at 9 bases. V was clipped by 6 bases and J by 7 bases; unmatched bases: 11. The length of the CDR3 is 15 residues. CDR1 MNHEY and CDR2 SVGEGT come from the germline V gene. CDR3 nucleotide sequence: TGTGCCAGCAGCCACGATAGTGCTAGCGGGAATACGCAGTATTTT. Protein: CASSHDSASGNTQYF.

This clonotype was counted only a few times. This CDR3 reads CASSEGTSHTDTQYF. Here the CDR3 DNA reads TGTGCCAGCAGTGAAGGGACTTCCCACACAGATACGCAGTATTTT. The gene calls are TRBV2 and TRBJ2-3; perhaps TRBD2 as D (5 bases). Germline CDR1 reads SNHLY; CDR2 reads FYNNEI. Trimming shortened V by 1 base and J by 2 bases, and 10 bases separated the two germline ends. The CDR3 has 15 amino acids.

At least ten counts were recorded for this clonotype. The chain combines TRBV6-2 or TRBV6-3 with TRBJ2-1; 11 nucleotides agree with TRBD2. V shed 4 bases, J shed 5 bases, and the junction held 4 bases outside the gene matches. Germline V gene sequence: CDR1 MNHEY, CDR2 SVGEGT. The CDR3 spans 15 residues. CDR3 residues: CASSSGTSGNNEQFF. The CDR3 DNA sequence: TGTGCCAGCAGTTCCGGGACTAGCGGAAACAATGAGCAGTTCTTC.

This clonotype has a handful of counts. The chain couples TRBV19 to TRBJ2-5; D may be TRBD1 or TRBD2 (5 bases each). The germline V and J ends were trimmed by 6 bases and 5 bases, with 16 bases remaining between them. The CDR3 is 14 amino acids. Germline V gene sequence: CDR1 LNHDA, CDR2 SQIVND (reference sequence). The CDR3 region has the DNA TGTGCCAGTAGCCTCGTGGGGGTGAAGGAGACCCAGTACTTC. Translation: CASSLVGVKETQYF.

This clonotype was detected many times. The chain is built from TRBV20-1 and TRBJ2-1; 8 nucleotides match TRBD2. Trimming at V came to 0 bases and at J to 6 bases, leaving 7 bases not matched to a gene. The germline CDR1 and CDR2 sequences are DFQATT and SNEGSKA (reference sequence). The CDR3 runs 15 residues. The CDR3 spells CSARDGLAGPNEQFF. The CDR3 DNA is TGCAGTGCTAGAGATGGTTTAGCGGGACCCAATGAGCAGTTCTTC.

In this sample, this clonotype turned up many times. The J gene is TRBJ1-2, the V gene TRBV6-5; D unclear. Germline CDR1 and CDR2: MNHEY and SVGAGI. V was shortened by 1 base and J by 4 bases, with 7 bases between the two germline ends. CDR3 length equals 13 residues. The CDR3 sequence is CASSYFQSYGYTF. CDR3 DNA sequence: TGTGCCAGCAGTTACTTCCAGTCCTATGGCTACACCTTC.

This clonotype was recorded many times. The chain links TRBV20-1 to TRBJ1-5; D is unresolved. Germline V gene lookup returns CDR1 DFQATT and CDR2 SNEGSKA (reference sequence). CDR3 length: 17 amino acids. V dropped 6 bases and J dropped 0 bases, with 21 bases sitting between them. Here the CDR3 DNA reads TGCAGTGCAAGAAGGAATGGTCCCCTTTCTAGCAATCAGCCCCAGCATTTT. Translating it yields CSARRNGPLSSNQPQHF.

Ten or more counts support this clonotype. The V call is TRBV2, the J call TRBJ1-2; 7 positions agree with TRBD1. The V gene's germline CDR1 is SNHLY and CDR2 FYNNEI. V was pared by 2 bases and J by 7 bases, with 4 bases of the junction left unmatched. This CDR3 is 13 amino acids long. The CDR3 DNA sequence: TGTGCCAGCAGTGAAAGGGGGCTTAGTGGCTACACCTTC. Translated: CASSERGLSGYTF.

This chain joins TRBV4-1 and TRBJ1-4, with 7 bases that match TRBD1. The trim removed 3 bases at V and 0 bases at J, leaving 4 bases unmatched. This CDR3 has 16 amino acids. CDR1 and CDR2 (germline): MGHRA, YSYEKL. This CDR3 is CASSQGGTATNEKLFF. In DNA, the CDR3 is TGCGCCAGCAGCCAGGGGGGGACAGCAACTAATGAAAAACTGTTTTTT.

V gene TRBV30 combines with J gene TRBJ2-7, with D unclear. This CDR3 is 11 amino acids long. CDR1 and CDR2 (germline): GTSNPN, SVGIG (reference sequence). V lost 3 bases, J lost 3 bases, and 6 bases lay in between. This CDR3 reads CAWSVNYEQYF. The CDR3 bases are TGTGCCTGGAGCGTCAACTACGAGCAGTACTTC.

The table lists this clonotype with many counts. This chain uses TRBV7-8 with TRBJ2-7; 13 bases agree with TRBD2. Germline trimming cut 8 bases from V and 0 bases from J; bases unmatched to any gene: 4. Germline V lookup: CDR1 SGHVS, CDR2 FQNEAQ. The CDR3 is made up of 15 amino acids. CDR3 DNA sequence: TGTGCCAGCCGAACTAGCGGGAGGGCCTCCTACGAGCAGTACTTC. Translating it yields CASRTSGRASYEQYF.

This clonotype was picked up a small number of times. V usage is TRBV20-1 and J usage is TRBJ1-5; unclear D gene. Trimming removed 5 bases from V and 1 base from J, with 15 bases in between. Germline loops: CDR1 DFQATT, CDR2 SNEGSKA (reference sequence). The CDR3 is 15 amino acids. CDR3: CSAAPGGMSNQPQHF. DNA for the CDR3: TGCAGTGCTGCCCCGGGAGGGATGAGCAATCAGCCCCAGCATTTT.